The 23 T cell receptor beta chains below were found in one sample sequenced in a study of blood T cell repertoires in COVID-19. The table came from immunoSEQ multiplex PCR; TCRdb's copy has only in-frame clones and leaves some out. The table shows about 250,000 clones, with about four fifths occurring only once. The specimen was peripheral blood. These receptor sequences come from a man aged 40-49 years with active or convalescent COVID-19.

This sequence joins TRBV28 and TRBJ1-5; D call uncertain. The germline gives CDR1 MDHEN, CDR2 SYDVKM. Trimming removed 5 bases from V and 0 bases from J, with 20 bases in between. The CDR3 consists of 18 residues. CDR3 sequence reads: CASSGYGFIVGSNQPQHF. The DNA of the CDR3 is TGTGCCAGCAGTGGTTACGGGTTCATAGTTGGTAGCAATCAGCCCCAGCATTTT.

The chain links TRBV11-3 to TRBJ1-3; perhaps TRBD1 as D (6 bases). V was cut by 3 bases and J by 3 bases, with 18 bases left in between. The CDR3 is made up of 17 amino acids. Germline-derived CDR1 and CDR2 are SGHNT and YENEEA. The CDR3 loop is CASSFGHTGPGGNTIYF. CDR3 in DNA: TGTGCCAGCAGCTTCGGCCATACAGGGCCGGGTGGAAACACCATATATTTT.

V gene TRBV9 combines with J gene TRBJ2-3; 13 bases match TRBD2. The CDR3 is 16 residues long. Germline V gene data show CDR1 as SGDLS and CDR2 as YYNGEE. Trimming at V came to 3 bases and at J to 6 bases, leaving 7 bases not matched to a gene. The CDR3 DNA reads TGTGCCAGCAGCGGTGGACTAGCGGGGGACGGGGATACGCAGTATTTT. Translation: CASSGGLAGDGDTQYF.

CDR3 sequence: CSVEGDRSYEQYF. The CDR3 DNA reads TGCAGCGTTGAAGGGGACAGATCCTACGAGCAGTACTTC. The chain is built from TRBV29-1 and TRBJ2-7, with TRBD1 matching over 7 bases. The junction had 1 base not matched to a gene; V was cut back by 1 base and J by 1 base. The germline V gene has CDR1 SQVTM and CDR2 ANQGSEA. This CDR3 region has 13 residues.

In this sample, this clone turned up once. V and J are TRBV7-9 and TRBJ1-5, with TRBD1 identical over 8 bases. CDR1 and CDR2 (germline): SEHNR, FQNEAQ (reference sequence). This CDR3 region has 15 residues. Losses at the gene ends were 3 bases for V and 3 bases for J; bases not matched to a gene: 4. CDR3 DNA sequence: TGTGCCAGCAGCTTTGGACAGGGAAACAATCAGCCCCAGCATTTT. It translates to CASSFGQGNNQPQHF.

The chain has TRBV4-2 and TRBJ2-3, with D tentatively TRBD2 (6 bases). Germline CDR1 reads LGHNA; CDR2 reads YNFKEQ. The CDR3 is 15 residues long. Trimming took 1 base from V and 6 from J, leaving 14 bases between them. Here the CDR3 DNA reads TGTGCCAGCAGCCAAGTGGCGACTGGAGGGGATACGCAGTATTTT. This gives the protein CASSQVATGGDTQYF.

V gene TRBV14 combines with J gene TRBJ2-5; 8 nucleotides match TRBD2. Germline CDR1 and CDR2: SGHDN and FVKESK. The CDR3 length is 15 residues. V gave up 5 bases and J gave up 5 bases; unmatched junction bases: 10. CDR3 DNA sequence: TGTGCCAGCAGCACGCGACTAGCGAGCTGGGAGACCCAGTACTTC. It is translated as CASSTRLASWETQYF. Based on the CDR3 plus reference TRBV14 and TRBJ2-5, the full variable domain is EAGVTQFPSHSVIEKGQTVTLRCDPISGHDNLYWYRRVMGKEIKFLLHFVKESKQDESGMPNNRFLAERTGGTYSTLKVQPAELEDSGVYFCASSTRLASWETQYFGPGTRLLVL.

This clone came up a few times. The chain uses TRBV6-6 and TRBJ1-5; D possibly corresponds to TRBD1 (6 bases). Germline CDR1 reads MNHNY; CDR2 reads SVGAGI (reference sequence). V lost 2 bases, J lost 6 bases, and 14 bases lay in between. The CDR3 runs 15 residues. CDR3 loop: CASSYGEGGSQPQHF. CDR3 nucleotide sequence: TGTGCCAGCAGTTACGGGGAGGGGGGGAGTCAGCCCCAGCATTTT.

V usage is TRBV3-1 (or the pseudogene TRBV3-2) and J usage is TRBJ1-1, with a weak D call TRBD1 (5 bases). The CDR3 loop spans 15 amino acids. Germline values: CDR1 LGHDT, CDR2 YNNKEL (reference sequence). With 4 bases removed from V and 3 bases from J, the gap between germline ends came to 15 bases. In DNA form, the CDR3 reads TGTGCCAGCAGCCGCGGTTGGGGCACCGACACTGAAGCTTTCTTT. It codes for CASSRGWGTDTEAFF.

The CDR3 DNA reads as TGTGCCAGCAGCTTAGGGAATGGACTAGCGGAGTTCTACTACAATGAGCAGTTCTTC. Residues: CASSLGNGLAEFYYNEQFF. The chain joins TRBV11-3 to TRBJ2-1; 10 nucleotides align to TRBD2. V lost 1 base, J lost 3 bases, and 12 bases stayed unmatched. Germline V gives CDR1 SGHNT, CDR2 YENEEA. This CDR3 is built from 19 residues.

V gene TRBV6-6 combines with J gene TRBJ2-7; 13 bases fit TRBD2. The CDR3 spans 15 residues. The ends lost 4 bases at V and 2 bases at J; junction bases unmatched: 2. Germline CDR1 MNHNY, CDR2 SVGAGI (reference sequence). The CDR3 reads CASSSGTSGAYEQYF. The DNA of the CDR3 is TGTGCCAGCAGTTCTGGGACTAGCGGGGCCTACGAGCAGTACTTC.

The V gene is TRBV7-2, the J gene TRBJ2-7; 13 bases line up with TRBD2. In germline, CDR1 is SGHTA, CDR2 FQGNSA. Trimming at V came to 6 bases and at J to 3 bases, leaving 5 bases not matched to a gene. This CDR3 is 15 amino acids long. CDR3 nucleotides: TGTGCCAGCAGAGCGACTAGCGGGGGGTTCTACGAGCAGTACTTC. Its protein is CASRATSGGFYEQYF.

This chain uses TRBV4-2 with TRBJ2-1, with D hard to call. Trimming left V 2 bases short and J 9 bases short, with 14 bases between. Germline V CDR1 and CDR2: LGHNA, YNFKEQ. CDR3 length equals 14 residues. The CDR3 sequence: CASSQLVATGEQFF. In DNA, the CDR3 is TGTGCCAGCAGCCAACTAGTAGCCACCGGTGAGCAGTTCTTC.

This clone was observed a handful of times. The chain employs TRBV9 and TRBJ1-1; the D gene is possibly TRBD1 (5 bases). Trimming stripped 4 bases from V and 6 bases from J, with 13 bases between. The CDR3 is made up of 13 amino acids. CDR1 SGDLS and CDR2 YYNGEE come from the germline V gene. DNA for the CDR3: TGTGCCAGCAGCCCAGGACCGGGGGCTGAAGCTTTCTTT. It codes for CASSPGPGAEAFF. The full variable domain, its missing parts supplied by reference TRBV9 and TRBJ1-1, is DSGVTQTPKHLITATGQRVTLRCSPRSGDLSVYWYQQSLDQGLQFLIQYYNGEERAKGNILERFSAQQFPDLHSELNLSSLELGDSALYFCASSPGPGAEAFFGQGTRLTVV.

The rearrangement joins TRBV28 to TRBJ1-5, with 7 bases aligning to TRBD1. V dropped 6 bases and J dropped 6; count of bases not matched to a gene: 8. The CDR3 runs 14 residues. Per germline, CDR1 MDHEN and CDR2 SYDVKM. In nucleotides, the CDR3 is TGTGCCAGCAGGACTGACAGGGTCCCTCAGCCCCAGCATTTT. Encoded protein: CASRTDRVPQPQHF.

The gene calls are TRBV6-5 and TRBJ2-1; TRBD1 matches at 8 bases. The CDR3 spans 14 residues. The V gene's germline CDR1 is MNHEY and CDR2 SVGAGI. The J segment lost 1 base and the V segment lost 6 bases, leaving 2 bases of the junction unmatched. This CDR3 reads CASSGQGSYNEQFF. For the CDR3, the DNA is TGTGCCAGCAGCGGACAGGGATCCTACAATGAGCAGTTCTTC.

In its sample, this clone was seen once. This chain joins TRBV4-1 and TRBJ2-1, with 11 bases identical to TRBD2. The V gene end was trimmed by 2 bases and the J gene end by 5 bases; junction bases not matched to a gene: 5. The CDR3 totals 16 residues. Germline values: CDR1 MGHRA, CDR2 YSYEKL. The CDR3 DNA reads TGCGCCAGCAGCCAACTCTCACTAGCGGGAGACAATGAGCAGTTCTTC. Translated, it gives CASSQLSLAGDNEQFF.

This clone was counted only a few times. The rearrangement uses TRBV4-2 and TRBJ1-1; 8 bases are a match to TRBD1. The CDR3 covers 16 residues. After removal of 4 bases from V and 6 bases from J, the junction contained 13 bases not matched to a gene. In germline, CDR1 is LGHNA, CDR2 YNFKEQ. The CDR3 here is CASSPRTGTSEAEAFF. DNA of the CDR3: TGTGCCAGCAGCCCCAGGACAGGGACCTCGGAAGCTGAAGCTTTCTTT.

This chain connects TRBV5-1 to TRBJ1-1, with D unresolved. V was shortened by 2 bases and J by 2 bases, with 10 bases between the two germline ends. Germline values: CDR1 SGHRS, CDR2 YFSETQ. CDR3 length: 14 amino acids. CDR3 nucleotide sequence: TGCGCCAGCAGCTTACCGGGGAGAAACACTGAAGCTTTCTTT. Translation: CASSLPGRNTEAFF.

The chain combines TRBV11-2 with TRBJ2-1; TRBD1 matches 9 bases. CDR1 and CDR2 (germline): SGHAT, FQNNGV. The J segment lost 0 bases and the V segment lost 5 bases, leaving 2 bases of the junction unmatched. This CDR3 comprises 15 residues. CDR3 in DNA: TGTGCCAGCAGCGACAGGGGGAGCTCCTACAATGAGCAGTTCTTC. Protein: CASSDRGSSYNEQFF.

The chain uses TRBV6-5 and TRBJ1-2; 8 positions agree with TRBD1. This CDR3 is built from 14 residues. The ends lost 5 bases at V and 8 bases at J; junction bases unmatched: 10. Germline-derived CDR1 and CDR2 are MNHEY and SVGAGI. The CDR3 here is CASSPTQGALGYTF. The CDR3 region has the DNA TGTGCCAGCAGTCCGACTCAGGGGGCGCTGGGCTACACCTTC.

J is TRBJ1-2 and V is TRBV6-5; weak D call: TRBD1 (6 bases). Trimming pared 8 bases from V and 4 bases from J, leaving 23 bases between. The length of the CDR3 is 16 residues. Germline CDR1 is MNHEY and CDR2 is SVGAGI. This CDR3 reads CASCSTGGRRIYGYTF. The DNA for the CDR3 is TGTGCCAGCTGTTCGACCGGGGGGCGGAGGATCTATGGCTACACCTTC.

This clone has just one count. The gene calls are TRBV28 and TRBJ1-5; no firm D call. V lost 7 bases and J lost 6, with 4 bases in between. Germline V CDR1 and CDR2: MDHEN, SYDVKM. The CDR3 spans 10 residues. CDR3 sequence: CASNLQPQHF. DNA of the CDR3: TGTGCCAGCAATCTTCAGCCCCAGCATTTT.